This entry concerns a single T cell receptor (beta chain). Profiling relied on immunoSEQ multiplex PCR, and the TCRdb table lists in-frame clones only, not all of them. The profile covers about 120,000 clones, with 75% to 90% appearing a single time and 7.7% taken by the ten largest. The sample is drawn from a study of blood T cell repertoires in COVID-19. Study-wide context: Sources were T cells, B-cell-depleted T cells, or PBMCs; the material itself was cDNA or gDNA.

The CDR3 loop spans 14 amino acids. V was pared by 9 bases and J by 0 bases, with 2 bases of the junction left unmatched. The V gene's germline CDR1 is LNHDA and CDR2 SQIVND (reference sequence). The TCR sequence derives from a human donor in a cohort sampled during active COVID-19. Material: peripheral blood. The chain recombines TRBV19 with TRBJ1-1, with 12 positions matching TRBD1. The CDR3 region has the DNA TGTGCCAGCCGGGACAGGGGGCTGAACACTGAAGCTTTCTTT. Translated, it gives CASRDRGLNTEAFF.